Presented here are 14 T cell receptor beta chains from one specimen sequenced in a study of T cells in localized non-small cell lung cancer. TCRdb keeps only in-frame clones here, not all; method: immunoSEQ multiplex PCR. The sample has tens of thousands of clones, 70% to 90% seen once. Sequencing used peripheral blood, obtained before any cancer treatment. These receptors all come from a man aged 40 to 70 with stage I lung adenocarcinoma.

CDR3 protein: CASSMGQGPYEQYF. The CDR3 nucleotides are TGTGCCAGTAGTATGGGACAGGGCCCCTACGAGCAGTACTTC. V is TRBV19 and J is TRBJ2-7, with TRBD1 matching 9 bases. Looked up from germline, CDR1 is LNHDA and CDR2 is SQIVND (reference sequence). The trim removed 3 bases at V and 2 bases at J, leaving 2 bases unmatched. The CDR3 covers 14 residues.

This chain uses TRBV6-1 with TRBJ1-4; TRBD1 might be the D (5 bases). In germline, CDR1 is MNHNS, CDR2 SASEGT. Trimming pared 6 bases from V and 8 bases from J, leaving 13 bases between. The CDR3 has 13 amino acids. The CDR3 DNA reads TGTGCCAGCAGCCGGGACCGAAGCGAAAAACTGTTTTTT. This gives the protein CASSRDRSEKLFF.

This sequence joins TRBV25-1 and TRBJ1-6, with D unresolved. This CDR3 comprises 13 residues. With 9 bases removed from V and 10 bases from J, the gap between germline ends came to 16 bases. Per the germline V gene, CDR1 is MGHDK and CDR2 is SYGVNS. For the CDR3, the DNA is TGTGCCAGTGCCAAGGATTTAGGATCACCCCTCCACTTT. Its translation: CASAKDLGSPLHF.

This clone occurred once. This chain joins TRBV9 and TRBJ2-2; D call uncertain. V was pared by 4 bases and J by 1 base, with 11 bases between. Germline CDR1 is SGDLS and CDR2 is YYNGEE. The CDR3 totals 15 residues. As DNA, the CDR3 is TGTGCCAGCAGCCCTCCGGTCGGGAACACCGGGGAGCTGTTTTTT. Its protein is CASSPPVGNTGELFF. Full variable domain (outside the CDR3, taken from reference TRBV9 and TRBJ2-2): DSGVTQTPKHLITATGQRVTLRCSPRSGDLSVYWYQQSLDQGLQFLIQYYNGEERAKGNILERFSAQQFPDLHSELNLSSLELGDSALYFCASSPPVGNTGELFFGEGSRLTVL.

This chain uses TRBV11-2 with TRBJ2-7, with TRBD2 identical over 13 bases. Germline V gene lookup returns CDR1 SGHAT and CDR2 FQNNGV. Trimming cost V 4 bases and J 12 bases; bases outside gene matches: 9. This CDR3 is 14 amino acids long. CDR3 in DNA: TGTGCCAGCAGCTCCCGGACTAGCGGGAGCCATCGGTACTTC. The encoded protein is CASSSRTSGSHRYF.

This chain uses TRBV7-9 with TRBJ2-7; D possibly corresponds to TRBD2 (6 bases). The CDR3 is 13 residues long. Trimming took 3 bases from V and 1 from J, leaving 7 bases between them. CDR1 SEHNR and CDR2 FQNEAQ come from the germline V gene (reference sequence). In DNA form, the CDR3 reads TGTGCCAGCAGCTTGGCGGGGTCCTACGAGCAGTACTTC. It yields the protein CASSLAGSYEQYF.

The V call is TRBV5-1, the J call TRBJ1-1, with unresolved D. The CDR3 totals 15 residues. The V end was cut by 0 bases, the J end by 0 bases, with 9 bases between. Per the germline V gene, CDR1 is SGHRS and CDR2 is YFSETQ. CDR3 protein: CASSLVPDMNTEAFF. The CDR3 DNA reads as TGCGCCAGCAGCTTGGTCCCGGATATGAACACTGAAGCTTTCTTT.

This clone was seen a few times. The chain uses TRBV30 and TRBJ1-5, with D tentatively TRBD1 (6 bases). V was trimmed by 1 base and J by 2 bases, leaving 6 bases between them. Germline CDR1 GTSNPN, CDR2 SVGIG (reference sequence). The CDR3 is 13 residues long. CDR3 DNA sequence: TGTGCCTGGAGTGGACAGGGCAATCAGCCCCAGCATTTT. As protein: CAWSGQGNQPQHF.

The genes are TRBV7-9 and TRBJ1-4, with a tentative D call TRBD1 (5 bases). The CDR3 has 13 amino acids. Deletions cut 5 bases from V and 5 bases from J, with 9 bases between. CDR1 is SEHNR and CDR2 is FQNEAQ in the germline V gene (reference sequence). The DNA for the CDR3 is TGTGCCAGCAGCCGGGGGGAGAATGAAAAACTGTTTTTT. Protein product: CASSRGENEKLFF.

This clone was detected only once. The V call is TRBV23-1, the J call TRBJ1-2; no firm D call. TRBV23-1 is an ORF, and what it does is uncertain. This CDR3 region has 16 residues. Trimming removed 6 bases from V and 6 bases from J, with 23 bases in between. CDR3 DNA sequence: TGCGCCAGCAGCCCCCGTTTGGGTTCCCCCACGGATGGCTACACCTTC. Its protein is CASSPRLGSPTDGYTF.

The sample holds a few counts of this clone. The chain employs TRBV6-1 and TRBJ1-5; TRBD1 aligns across 8 bases. Trimming removed 3 bases from V and 7 bases from J; junction bases left unmatched: 11. Germline V gene lookup returns CDR1 MNHNS and CDR2 SASEGT. CDR3 length: 16 residues. The chain's CDR3 is CASSDGQGKLWQPQHF. The CDR3, as DNA: TGTGCCAGCAGTGATGGACAGGGTAAATTGTGGCAGCCCCAGCATTTT.

J is TRBJ2-7 and V is TRBV19, with 9 bases identical to TRBD2. Germline V gene lookup returns CDR1 LNHDA and CDR2 SQIVND (reference sequence). The CDR3 has 15 amino acids. Trimming took 5 bases from V and 4 from J; bases not matched to a gene: 9. The CDR3 region is CASSPGGSGSYEQYF. In DNA, the CDR3 is TGTGCCAGTAGTCCCGGTGGTAGCGGGAGTTACGAGCAGTACTTC.

The V call is TRBV9, the J call TRBJ2-7; D remains ambiguous. Germline V gene lookup returns CDR1 SGDLS and CDR2 YYNGEE. This CDR3 has 15 amino acids. V lost 0 bases and J lost 3, with 13 bases in between. CDR3 nucleotide sequence: TGTGCCAGCAGCGTAGCACTCGGGCAGTACTACGAGCAGTACTTC. It translates to CASSVALGQYYEQYF.

V and J are TRBV2 and TRBJ2-3; D call uncertain. The CDR3 runs 14 residues. With 5 bases removed from V and 0 bases from J, the gap between germline ends came to 9 bases. Germline CDR1 is SNHLY and CDR2 is FYNNEI. The CDR3 is CASSYTSSTDTQYF. Written as DNA, the CDR3 is TGTGCCAGCAGTTATACGTCTAGCACAGATACGCAGTATTTT.